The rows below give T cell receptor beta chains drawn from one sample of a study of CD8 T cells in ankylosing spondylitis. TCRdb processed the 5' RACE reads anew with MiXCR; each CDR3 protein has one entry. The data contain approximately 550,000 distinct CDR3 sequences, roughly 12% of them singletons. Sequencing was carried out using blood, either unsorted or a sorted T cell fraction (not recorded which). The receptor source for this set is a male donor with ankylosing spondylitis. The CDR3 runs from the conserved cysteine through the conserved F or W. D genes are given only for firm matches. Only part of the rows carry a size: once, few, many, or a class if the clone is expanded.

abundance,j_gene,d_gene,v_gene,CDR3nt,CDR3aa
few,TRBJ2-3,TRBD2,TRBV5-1,TGCGCCAGCAGCATCCAGACTAGCGGGGTAGAGGGAGATACGCAGTATTTT,CASSIQTSGVEGDTQYF
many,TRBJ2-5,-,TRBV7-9,TGTGCCAGCAGTTTCCCAGACAGGGAGACCCAGTACTTC,CASSFPDRETQYF
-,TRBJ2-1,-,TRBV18,TGTGCCAGCTCACCCCGAACAGGGCTAAACAATGAGCAGTTCTTC,CASSPRTGLNNEQFF
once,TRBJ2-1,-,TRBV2,TGTGCCAGCACTAGGGTTTCAATAAATGAGCAGTTCTTC,CASTRVSINEQFF
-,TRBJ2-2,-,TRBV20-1,TGCAGTGTTCTCTCGACCGGGGAGCTGTTTTTT,CSVLSTGELFF
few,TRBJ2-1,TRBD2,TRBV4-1,TGCGCCAGCAGCTCTGAGACCGGACTAGCGGTAAGCTCCTACAATGAGCAGTTCTTC,CASSSETGLAVSSYNEQFF
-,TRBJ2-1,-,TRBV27,TGTGCCAGCAGTACTCAGTTACCCTACAATGAGCAGTTCTTC,CASSTQLPYNEQFF
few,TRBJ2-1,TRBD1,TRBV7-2,TGTGCCAGCAGCTTTTTCAGGGGGCGGCCCTTCTTC,CASSFFRGRPFF
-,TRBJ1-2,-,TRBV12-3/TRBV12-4,TGTGCCAGCAGTCGACAGAGATTCTATGGCTACACCTTC,CASSRQRFYGYTF
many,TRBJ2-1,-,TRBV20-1,TGCAGTGCTAGAGATAGGAGGGGGGAGAGGGCACAGGTAAGGAATGAGCAGTTCTTC,CSARDRRGERAQVRNEQFF
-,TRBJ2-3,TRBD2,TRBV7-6,TGTGCCAGCAGCTCGGACAGACCGGGACTAGCGGGAGTAAGCCATGATACGCAGTATTTT,CASSSDRPGLAGVSHDTQYF
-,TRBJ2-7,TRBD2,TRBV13,TGTGCCAGCAGGGGAGGGTTCCATAGCCCCTCGAGCTACGAGCAGTACTTC,CASRGGFHSPSSYEQYF
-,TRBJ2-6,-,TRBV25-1,TGTGCCAGCAGTGAATTGGGGACTGGGGCCAACGTCCTGACTTTC,CASSELGTGANVLTF
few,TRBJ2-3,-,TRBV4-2,TGTGCCAGCAGCCAACCGACGCAAACAGATACGCAGTATTTT,CASSQPTQTDTQYF
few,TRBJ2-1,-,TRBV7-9,TGTGCCAGCAGCCAGGAGGGCCGTGAGCAGTTCTTC,CASSQEGREQFF
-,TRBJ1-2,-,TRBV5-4,TGTGCCAGCAGCTTCGCAACAGGGTTTGGGGATCGGTCTATGGGGAGCTATGGCTACACCTTC,CASSFATGFGDRSMGSYGYTF
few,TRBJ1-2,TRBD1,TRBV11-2,TGTGCCAGCAGCTTAGATACTCAGGGGGACTATGGCTACACCTTC,CASSLDTQGDYGYTF
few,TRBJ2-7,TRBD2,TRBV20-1,TGCAGTGCTAGAGATCCCCTAGCGGGAGCGAGTGACGAGCAGTACTTC,CSARDPLAGASDEQYF
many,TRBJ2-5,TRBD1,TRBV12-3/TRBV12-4,TGTGCCAGCACCAGGTTTGGGGACAGGGGCCAAGAGACCCAGTACTTC,CASTRFGDRGQETQYF
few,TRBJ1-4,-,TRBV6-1,TGTGCCAGCAGTGAGGCTGGGACGCGGGAAAAACTGTTTTTT,CASSEAGTREKLFF
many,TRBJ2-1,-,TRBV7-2,TGTGCCAGCAGCTTAGGGGACGGGACCTACAATGAGCAGTTCTTC,CASSLGDGTYNEQFF
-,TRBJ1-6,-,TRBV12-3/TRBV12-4,TGTGCCAGCAACCAGGGGCCAGGACATTCACCCCTCCACTTT,CASNQGPGHSPLHF
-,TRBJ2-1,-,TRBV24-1,TGTGCCACCAGTGATGCCCTTGGGGCCTACAATGAGCAGTTCTTC,CATSDALGAYNEQFF
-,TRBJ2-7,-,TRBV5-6,TGTGCCAGCAGCAGTGCGACGTACGAGCAGTACTTC,CASSSATYEQYF
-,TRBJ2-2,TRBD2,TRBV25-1,TGTGCCAGCAGTGACCCACAAGGACTAGCGGGAAGTGTGGGGGAGCTGTTTTTT,CASSDPQGLAGSVGELFF
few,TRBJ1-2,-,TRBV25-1,TGTGCCAGCAGTAACCAAGGGCTTAACTATGGCTACACCTTC,CASSNQGLNYGYTF
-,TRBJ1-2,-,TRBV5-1,TGCGCCAGCAGCTTGGATGCTGGGGCGGGGGGCTACACCTTC,CASSLDAGAGGYTF
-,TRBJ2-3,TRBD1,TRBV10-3,TGTGCCACCCGACAGGGATTTACTAGCACAGATACGCAGTATTTT,CATRQGFTSTDTQYF
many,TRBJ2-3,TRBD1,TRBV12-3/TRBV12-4,TGTGCCAGCATCAGGACAGGGGGATCTGCAGATACGCAGTATTTT,CASIRTGGSADTQYF
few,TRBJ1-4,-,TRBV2,TGTGCCAGTGGGACGCTCAGGGAAAAACTGTTTTTT,CASGTLREKLFF
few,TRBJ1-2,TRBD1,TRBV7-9,TGTGCCAGCATCCATTTCACAGGGGGCGACGGTGGCTACACCTTC,CASIHFTGGDGGYTF
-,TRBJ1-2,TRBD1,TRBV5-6,TGTGCCAGCAGTCGACAGGGGGCTGCTGGCTACACCTTC,CASSRQGAAGYTF
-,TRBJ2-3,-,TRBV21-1,TGTGCCAGCAGCAAAAAAGGGCTGGGAGGGCCAGATACGCAGTATTTT,CASSKKGLGGPDTQYF
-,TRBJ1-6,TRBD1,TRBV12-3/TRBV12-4,TGTGCCAGCATGGCCACGGGACAGGGTAATTCACCCCTCCACTTT,CASMATGQGNSPLHF
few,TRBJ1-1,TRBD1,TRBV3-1,TGTGCCAGCAGCCACCTGACAGGGGGCGGACAAACGGCCGGGGCTTTCTTT,CASSHLTGGGQTAGAFF
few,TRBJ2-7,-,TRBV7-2,TGTGCCAGCAGCTTAGAGGGGGTGGGGTCCTACGAGCAGTACTTC,CASSLEGVGSYEQYF
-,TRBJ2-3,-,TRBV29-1,TGCAGCGTCTGGCAGGGCGGTCGGACAGCCGTCCGAAGTTTGGGTACGCAGTATTTT,CSVWQGGRTAVRSLGTQYF
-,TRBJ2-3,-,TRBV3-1,TGTGCCAGCAGCTATGGGACTTACACAGATACGCAGTATTTT,CASSYGTYTDTQYF
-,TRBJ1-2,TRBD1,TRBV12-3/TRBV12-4,TGTGCCAGCAGTTTAGCCAGGACAGGGGGGGTCGGTGGCTACACCTTC,CASSLARTGGVGGYTF
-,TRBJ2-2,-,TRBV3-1,TGTGCCAGCAGCCAAGGATGGACAGTATCGAACACCGGGGAGCTGTTTTTT,CASSQGWTVSNTGELFF
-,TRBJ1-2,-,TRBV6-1,TGTGCCAGCAGTGAAGCTAGAGGGGCGGGCTACACCTTC,CASSEARGAGYTF
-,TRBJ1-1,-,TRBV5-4,TGTGCCAGCAGCCCCCTACTTTTACGGAGGAAGGGCACTGAAGCTTTCTTT,CASSPLLLRRKGTEAFF
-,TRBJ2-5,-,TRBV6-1,TGTGCCAGCAGACCCCGGACACTTCAAGAGACCCAGTACTTC,CASRPRTLQETQYF
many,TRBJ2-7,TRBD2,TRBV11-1,TGTGCCAGCAGCTTAGCGAGCCTTCGTTGGAGCGGGAGGGGAGAGCAGTACTTC,CASSLASLRWSGRGEQYF
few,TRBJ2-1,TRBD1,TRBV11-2,TGTGCCAGCAGCTTGGGACAGGGAAATAAAAATGAGCAGTTCTTC,CASSLGQGNKNEQFF
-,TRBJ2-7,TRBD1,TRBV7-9,TGTGCCAGCAGCTTAGCGGCAGGGGGTATGTACTTC,CASSLAAGGMYF
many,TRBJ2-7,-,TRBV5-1,TGCGCCAGCAGCTTCCGGGACGGAACCTACGAGCAGTACTTC,CASSFRDGTYEQYF
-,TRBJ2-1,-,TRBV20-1,TGCAGTGCTAGGGCCAAAAGCTCCTACAATGAGCAGTTCTTC,CSARAKSSYNEQFF
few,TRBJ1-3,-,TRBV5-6,TGTGCCAGCAGCTCCCCGACATCTGGAAACACCATATATTTT,CASSSPTSGNTIYF
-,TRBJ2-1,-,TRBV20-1,TGCAGTGTTCTCGGGGGAGGCAATGAGCAGTTCTTC,CSVLGGGNEQFF
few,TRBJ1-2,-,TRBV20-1,TGCAGTGCTAGAGGCGCAGGGGACTATGGCTACACCTTC,CSARGAGDYGYTF
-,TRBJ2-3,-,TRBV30,TGTGCCTGGAGTGTTGGGGCTGGCACAGATACGCAGTATTTT,CAWSVGAGTDTQYF
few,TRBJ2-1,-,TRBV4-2,TGTGCCAGCAGCCAAGAGAGGGTTAGCTCCTACAATGAGCAGTTCTTC,CASSQERVSSYNEQFF
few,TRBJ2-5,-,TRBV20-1,TGCAGTGCTCGACGGACTTCCCAAGAGACCCAGTACTTC,CSARRTSQETQYF
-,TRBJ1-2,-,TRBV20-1,TGCAGTGCTAGACTCCTAGGCGGGCCGTGGGGCTACACCTTC,CSARLLGGPWGYTF